Below are 9 T cell receptor beta chains sequenced from a single sample in a study of regulatory T cells in long-lasting Graves disease. Libraries of TCR beta came from iRepertoire HTBI primers plus Arm-PCR of CDR3 regions. One entry per CDR3 protein results from TCRdb running MiXCR on the multiplex PCR reads. The sample shows fewer than 400,000 distinct CDR3 sequences, 15% to 20% of them seen only once. This sample's time point: newly diagnosed GD, antithyroid drugs for less than 3 months. Preparation of the TCR library used RNA extracted from PBMCs. The sample consisted of peripheral blood mononuclear cells (PBMCs), taken at new diagnosis, from a patient treated with antithyroid drugs. Source of these receptors: a female donor with Graves disease.

This clonotype was found a few times. The V and J genes are TRBV4-1 and TRBJ2-7; D might be TRBD2 (6 bases). Germline V gene sequence: CDR1 MGHRA, CDR2 YSYEKL. The CDR3 runs to 15 residues. The V end was cut by 3 bases, the J end by 4 bases, with 16 bases between. CDR3 sequence: CASSQTGSLGYEQYF. CDR3 sequence (DNA): TGCGCCAGCAGCCAGACCGGGAGTCTTGGTTACGAGCAGTACTTC.

This clonotype was detected many times. The gene calls are TRBV7-6 and TRBJ2-3; tentatively, D is TRBD2 (5 bases). The V end lost 5 bases, the J end lost 5 bases, and 29 bases lay between the germline ends. The CDR3 is 19 residues long. Germline loops: CDR1 SGHVS, CDR2 FNYEAQ. The CDR3 loop reads CASSPTHPRLAWGRDTQYF. The CDR3 coding sequence is TGTGCCAGCAGCCCGACCCACCCCCGGCTAGCCTGGGGAAGAGATACGCAGTATTTT.

In this sample, this clonotype turned up many times. The chain carries TRBV12-3 or TRBV12-4 and TRBJ2-7; 9 bases agree with TRBD1. V shed 5 bases, J shed 2 bases, and the junction held 7 bases outside the gene matches. The CDR3 loop spans 15 amino acids. The CDR3 DNA sequence: TGTGCCAGCAGTCCGCCGGACAGGGGTACCTACGAGCAGTACTTC. Its protein is CASSPPDRGTYEQYF.

This clonotype appeared many times. CDR3 sequence: CASKRGQGHQETQYF. As DNA, the CDR3 is TGTGCCAGCAAACGGGGACAGGGCCATCAAGAGACCCAGTACTTC. The chain links TRBV27 to TRBJ2-5; 9 nucleotides align to TRBD1. Germline lookup yields CDR1 MNHEY and CDR2 SMNVEV (reference sequence). This CDR3 spans 15 amino acids. Trimming took 7 bases from V and 2 from J; bases not matched to a gene: 8.

The chain recombines TRBV6-2 or TRBV6-3 with TRBJ2-1; tentative D call: TRBD1 (6 bases). Between the trimmed V and J ends, which lost 8 bases and 4 bases, there was a span of 15 bases. Germline loops: CDR1 MNHEY, CDR2 SVGEGT. The CDR3 is made up of 14 amino acids. The CDR3 region has the DNA TGTGCCAGCGGGGACAACTCAAATTACAATGAGCAGTTCTTC. Amino acids: CASGDNSNYNEQFF.

This clonotype came up many times. The chain employs TRBV12-3 or TRBV12-4 and TRBJ1-2, with D perhaps matching TRBD1 (6 bases). The CDR3 contains 14 residues. The V end was cut by 3 bases, the J end by 2 bases, with 10 bases between. CDR3 sequence (DNA): TGTGCCAGCAGTTTCCCAGGGGACAACTATGGCTACACCTTC. Amino acids: CASSFPGDNYGYTF.

This clonotype was detected ten times or more. The chain recombines TRBV7-2 with TRBJ2-5, with D perhaps matching TRBD1 (5 bases). V lost 1 base and J lost 5, with 14 bases in between. The CDR3 is 15 residues long. Germline CDR1 is SGHTA and CDR2 is FQGNSA. The CDR3 DNA follows: TGTGCCAGCAGCTTAGAGGGGCCTAGTATGGAGACCCAGTACTTC. It codes for CASSLEGPSMETQYF.

As regards this clonotype: A much larger clone is a single base away; this may be a read error. This chain links TRBV20-1 with TRBJ1-4; D not resolved. The CDR3 is 13 residues long. The germline V gene encodes CDR1 DFQATT and CDR2 SNEGSKA (reference sequence). V lost 4 bases and J lost 2, with 8 bases in between. The CDR3 here is CSATSETNEKLFF. The CDR3 nucleotides are TGCAGTGCTACCTCGGAGACTAATGAAAAACTGTTTTTT.

This sequence joins TRBV2 and TRBJ2-5, with D perhaps assigned TRBD1 or TRBD2 (5 bases each). V shed 8 bases and J shed 1 base, with 20 bases lying between them. This CDR3 comprises 16 residues. Germline assignment: CDR1 SNHLY and CDR2 FYNNEI. CDR3 sequence reads: CASWGPRERAQETQYF. In DNA form, the CDR3 reads TGTGCCAGCTGGGGACCGAGGGAAAGGGCCCAAGAGACCCAGTACTTC. Using reference TRBV2 and TRBJ2-5 for the parts outside the CDR3, the full variable domain is EPEVTQTPSHQVTQMGQEVILRCVPISNHLYFYWYRQILGQKVEFLVSFYNNEISEKSEIFDDQFSVERPDGSNFTLKIRSTKLEDSAMYFCASWGPRERAQETQYFGPGTRLLVL.